This T cell receptor (beta chain) originates from a study of T cells in localized non-small cell lung cancer. Whole-study results and caveats: Sequencing covered just one tumor region, so heterogeneity cannot be ruled out. Paired adjacent lung recovered a median around 52 of the top 100 tumor clones. Peak T cell clonality was found in uninvolved adjacent lung, exceeding tumor. Elevated circulating T cell density in blood was associated with longer overall survival.

Only in-frame clones appear in the TCRdb table, and some are missing; sequencing was by immunoSEQ multiplex PCR. Of 55,000 to 80,000 clones in the sample, 70% to 90% were seen once. A word on this clone: No antigen is known for it. One junction end disagrees with the germline gene, perhaps due to a read error.

The germline gives CDR1 SSHAT, CDR2 FNYEAQ (reference sequence). The CDR3 has 13 residues. The receptor was isolated from a female donor of 60 years or more with stage I lung adenocarcinoma. This specimen was peripheral blood, taken before any cancer treatment. This rearrangement joins TRBV7-7 to TRBJ2-5; D remains unclear. The CDR3 region is CASSLFPRETQYF. The CDR3 DNA reads as TGTGCTAGCAGCTTGTTTCCTAGGGAGACCCAGTACTTC.